This T cell receptor beta chain was identified during a study of blood T cell repertoires in COVID-19. The wider study: The origin of the acute and convalescent COVID-19 samples was the United States, Italy and Spain.

J was trimmed by 4 bases and V by 5 bases; bases with no gene match: 7. Germline loops: CDR1 SGHTA, CDR2 FQGTGA. This CDR3 contains 14 residues. In the original workflow: Estimates of nucleated cell counts were drawn from the amplification of reference gene primers. Only in-frame clones appear in the TCRdb table, and some are missing; sequencing was by immunoSEQ multiplex PCR. V and J calls and clone size are copied from that table; D and trimming were computed from the DNA. The data hold around 210,000 clones, with about three quarters observed a single time. The chain carries TRBV7-3 and TRBJ1-2; TRBD1 matches 7 bases. This sequence was found in a woman between 65 and 79 years old with acute or convalescent COVID-19. The specimen sequenced was peripheral blood. As DNA, the CDR3 is TGTGCCAGCAGCCCCTCGACAGGGACCTATGGCTACACCTTC. Residues: CASSPSTGTYGYTF.